This TCR beta chain was sequenced in a study of long-term antiretroviral therapy in people with HIV (dated by TCRdb to between 2021 and 2022). With respect to the entire study: The earliest samples were collected roughly a decade before the 2015 WHO recommendation for immediate ART, at a time when ART was usually postponed until CD4 counts fell. Whether ART initiation and durable HIV suppression were associated with changes in peripheral blood TRB repertoire composition and diversity was tested in a retrospective serial study. Of the roughly 32 participants with HIV, fewer than twelve were female. A total of under 250 cryopreserved PBMC samples came from 30 or so adults with confirmed HIV infection and were collected serially over a mean of about 6 years (range 1-12). No cross-contamination during QIAcube processing turned up in test extractions that ran a monoclonal T-cell line alongside 33 polyclonal samples. The paper's findings and limits, for the study overall: A significant increase in TRB diversity was found to be associated with ART initiation, although TRB diversity was observed to remain significantly below that of transplant donor controls even after long-term ART. Because pre-ART samples had limited cell numbers, unsorted PBMC were profiled rather than sorted CD4+ and CD8+ T cells. Since PBMC availability was limited, sequencing covered only the TCR beta chain, with no alpha chain pairing. Expanded TRB clones identified before ART initiation dominated the repertoire at all time points, although this dominance fluctuated and declined in many PLHIV after ART. Samples dated from 2004 to 2017, and the ART regimens used may be less effective than current ones. CDR3 length ranges in HIV repertoires were narrower than in controls, and network structure suggested an antigen-experienced repertoire with only a slight naive shift after ART. Inferences about post-ART repertoire changes were limited because no data were available on ART adherence, viral resistance or therapy changes.

V was cut back by 4 bases and J by 1 base, leaving a gap of 16 bases between them. Spanning cysteine to phenylalanine, the CDR3 consists of 16 amino acids. The read is trimmed to its CDR3 DNA, 48 bases read in frame from base 1. From the germline V gene, CDR1 is KGHSH and CDR2 is LQKENI. The immunoSEQ hsTCRB v3.0 assay was used at survey level resolution for TRB variable region sequencing. TRB sequencing targeted a depth of about 40,000-55,000 T-cell genomes per sample. Pooled TRB libraries were sequenced on an Illumina MiSeq with a v3 150-cycle kit. Per the source publication's procedure: Repertoire analysis was run in R within a reproducible Nextflow workflow that covered QC, data transformation and analysis. LymphoSeq2, an R package for exploring AIRR-Seq data, was used to implement the custom analyses. After excluding a few samples that yielded fewer than 5000 total TRB sequences, 188 HIV repertoires remained for analysis. Among the approximately 190 retained HIV repertoires, fewer than 65 were collected before ART initiation and around 130 after ART initiation. Repertoires were downsampled to 5000 TRB nucleotide sequences, with summary statistics averaged over 100 downsampling iterations. Only TRB sequences with CDR3 regions of at least seven amino acids were retained for analysis. A Shannon entropy-derived clonality score and the Gini coefficient were used to measure diversity. In the repertoire networks, any two of the top 5000 CDR3 amino acid sequences were linked whenever the two sequences differed by an edit distance of one. Antigen specificity groups and MHC restriction were predicted for TRB CDR3 amino acid sequences with GLIPH2. To flag known associations with CMV, EBV, HIV or tissue antigens, CDR3 amino acid sequences were compared against VDJdb and McPAS-TCR. Pre-ART, post-ART and control groups were compared with Wilcoxon signed-rank tests and Holm-Bonferroni correction. The source is immuneACCESS, and TCRdb retained only in-frame sequences with V and J called. Part of the clones is not carried over; for the studies checked, unresolved V genes explain less than half of this, and the remainder is unexplained. V and J calls and clone size are those listed in that table; D and trimming were worked out from the DNA. Across this sample there are about 16,000 clones, with 60% to 80% seen only once. The ten biggest clones cover more than 12% of the sample.

Inclusion was restricted to participants for whom at least one PBMC sample before ART initiation and at least two post-ART samples were available. All participants with HIV were treated in the United States of America. Cryopreserved samples of about 0.95-10 million PBMC were thawed and washed before DNA extraction. At the time of the earliest PBMC sample, participants with HIV were aged between about 23 and 54 years. Each participant contributed PBMC samples from 1-4 timepoints before ART initiation and 2-8 timepoints after ART initiation, with a median of 7 samples. Serial HIV viral load, CD4+ T-cell count, ART history and demographic data were obtained for every participant. Using a Qiagen kit on a QIAcube, genomic DNA was extracted from unsorted PBMC, with samples processed in batches of 12. This clone has just one count. Its binding antigen is unknown. Per-nucleotide qualities are absent, and no much larger clonotype sits a single base away.

The sample here was unsorted PBMCs, taken 1.5 years before starting antiretroviral therapy. This clonotype was obtained from a woman in her fifties or sixties with HIV. The chain links TRBV18 with TRBJ1-1; the D gene remains uncertain. The nucleotides read TGTGCCAGCTCACTGGATAATTTAGGGAGGAACACTGAAGCTTTCTTT. This translates into CASSLDNLGRNTEAFF.